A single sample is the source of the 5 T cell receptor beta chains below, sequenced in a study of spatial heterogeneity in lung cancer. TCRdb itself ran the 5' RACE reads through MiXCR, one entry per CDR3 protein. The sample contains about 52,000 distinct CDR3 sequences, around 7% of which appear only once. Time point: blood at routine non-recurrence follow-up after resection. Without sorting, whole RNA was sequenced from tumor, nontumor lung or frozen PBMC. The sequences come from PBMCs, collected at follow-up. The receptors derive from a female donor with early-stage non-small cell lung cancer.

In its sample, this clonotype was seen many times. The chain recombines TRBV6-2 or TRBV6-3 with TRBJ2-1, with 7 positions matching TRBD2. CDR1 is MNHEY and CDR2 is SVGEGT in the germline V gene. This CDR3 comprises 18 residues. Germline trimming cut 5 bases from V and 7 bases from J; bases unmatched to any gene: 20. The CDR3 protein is CASSPSRTSAYPGNEQFF. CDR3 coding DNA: TGTGCCAGCAGTCCAAGCAGAACTAGCGCCTACCCTGGGAATGAGCAGTTCTTC.

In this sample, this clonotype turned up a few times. The CDR3, as DNA: TGTGCCAGCAGGATGCGGAGGGGCGACGTCAACACTGAAGCTTTCTTT. It yields the protein CASRMRRGDVNTEAFF. V is TRBV27 and J is TRBJ1-1; tentative D call: TRBD1 (5 bases). CDR1 is MNHEY, CDR2 SMNVEV, per germline (reference sequence). The length of the CDR3 is 16 residues. The germline V and J ends were trimmed by 6 bases and 2 bases, with 19 bases remaining between them.

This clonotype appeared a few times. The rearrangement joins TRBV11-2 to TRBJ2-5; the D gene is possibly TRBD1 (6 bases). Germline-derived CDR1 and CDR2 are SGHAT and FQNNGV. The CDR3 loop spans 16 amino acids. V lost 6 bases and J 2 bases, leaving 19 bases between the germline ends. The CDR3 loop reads CASRPWTVRFQETQYF. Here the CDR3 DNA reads TGTGCCAGCAGGCCTTGGACAGTGAGGTTTCAAGAGACCCAGTACTTC.

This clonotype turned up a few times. CDR3 sequence reads: CASSITPTGTNYGYTF. Written as DNA, the CDR3 is TGTGCCAGTAGTATTACGCCCACGGGGACTAACTATGGCTACACCTTC. This sequence joins TRBV19 and TRBJ1-2; no definite D call. The CDR3 consists of 16 residues. Trimming left V 3 bases short and J 0 bases short, with 14 bases between. Germline values: CDR1 LNHDA, CDR2 SQIVND (reference sequence).

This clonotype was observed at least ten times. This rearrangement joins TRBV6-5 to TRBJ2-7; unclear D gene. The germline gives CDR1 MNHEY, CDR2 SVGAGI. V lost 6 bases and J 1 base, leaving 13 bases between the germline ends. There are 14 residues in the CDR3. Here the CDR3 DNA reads TGTGCCAGCAGGCCGACCGGGCTTTCCTACGAGCAGTACTTC. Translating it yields CASRPTGLSYEQYF.